One and the same sample provided the 12 T cell receptor beta chains below, sequenced in a study of blood T cell repertoires in COVID-19. Clones were sequenced by immunoSEQ multiplex PCR, and TCRdb holds only the in-frame ones, with some missing. In the table there are some 150,000 clones, roughly nine tenths of which are singletons. Sequences were obtained from peripheral blood. The receptors derive from a woman aged 60-70 years with active COVID-19.

This clone was counted a single time. The CDR3 is CASSQDLLAGFNTGELFF. The CDR3 nucleotides read TGTGCCAGCAGCCAAGATCTACTAGCGGGGTTCAACACCGGGGAGCTGTTTTTT. This rearrangement joins TRBV3-1 (or the pseudogene TRBV3-2) to TRBJ2-2; 10 bases are shared with TRBD2. The CDR3 runs 18 residues. Germline V CDR1 and CDR2: LGHDT, YNNKEL (reference sequence). The V segment lost 0 bases and the J segment 2 bases; nucleotides outside the gene matches: 6.

The chain couples TRBV4-1 to TRBJ2-1, with D possibly matching TRBD2 (5 bases). V was trimmed by 2 bases and J by 2 bases, leaving 10 bases between them. The CDR3 has 15 amino acids. Germline CDR1 is MGHRA and CDR2 is YSYEKL. This CDR3 reads CASSQLLVPYNEQFF. The DNA of the CDR3 is TGCGCCAGCAGCCAACTACTAGTCCCCTACAATGAGCAGTTCTTC.

CDR3 sequence (DNA): TGTGCCATCAGCCCCGACAGCCCTCCCTACGAGCAGTACTTC. It yields the protein CAISPDSPPYEQYF. V is TRBV10-3 and J is TRBJ2-7; tentatively, D is TRBD1 (5 bases). The germline V gene encodes CDR1 ENHRY and CDR2 SYGVKD. V shed 6 bases and J shed 2 bases, with 14 bases lying between them. This CDR3 region has 14 residues.

The chain couples TRBV4-3 to TRBJ2-2; a possible D gene is TRBD2 (5 bases). The V gene's germline CDR1 is LGHNA and CDR2 YSLEER. The CDR3 sequence is 15 residues long. Trimming stripped 2 bases from V and 4 bases from J, with 11 bases between. In DNA, the CDR3 is TGCGCCAGCAGCCAATCGGGATTTGGCACCGGGGAGCTGTTTTTT. Encoded protein: CASSQSGFGTGELFF.

The chain has TRBV5-1 and TRBJ2-7, with TRBD1 identical over 7 bases. This CDR3 comprises 17 residues. Germline CDR1 and CDR2: SGHRS and YFSETQ. V dropped 4 bases and J dropped 2; count of bases not matched to a gene: 15. The CDR3 DNA follows: TGCGCCAGCAGCCCCCCACCGGCGGACAGGCTTGCCTACGAGCAGTACTTC. Amino acids: CASSPPPADRLAYEQYF.

In this sample, this clone turned up a few times. The V gene is TRBV4-1, the J gene TRBJ1-1, with D possibly TRBD1 on 5 matching bases. The CDR3 spans 13 residues. Trimming pared 4 bases from V and 1 base from J, leaving 7 bases between. Germline V lookup: CDR1 MGHRA, CDR2 YSYEKL. The CDR3 sequence is CASSPRENTEAFF. Here the CDR3 DNA reads TGCGCCAGCAGCCCCAGGGAGAACACTGAAGCTTTCTTT.

The rearrangement joins TRBV9 to TRBJ2-5; the match to TRBD1 covers 7 bases. This CDR3 comprises 14 residues. The germline V gene encodes CDR1 SGDLS and CDR2 YYNGEE. The J segment lost 5 bases and the V segment lost 3 bases, leaving 7 bases of the junction unmatched. The CDR3 nucleotides read TGTGCCAGCAGCGCCTCCGGGACAGCGGAGACCCAGTACTTC. Residues: CASSASGTAETQYF.

The chain recombines TRBV10-3 with TRBJ2-1; 9 bases map to TRBD2. The CDR3 covers 15 residues. The trim removed 10 bases at V and 6 bases at J, leaving 13 bases unmatched. The V gene's germline CDR1 is ENHRY and CDR2 SYGVKD. The CDR3 sequence is CATRGASGILNEQFF. The DNA for the CDR3 is TGTGCCACAAGGGGTGCTAGCGGGATACTCAATGAGCAGTTCTTC.

The genes are TRBV25-1 and TRBJ2-3, with 8 bases matching TRBD2. J gave up 3 bases and V 2 bases, and 1 base lay outside the gene matches. The CDR3 totals 14 residues. The germline gives CDR1 MGHDK, CDR2 SYGVNS. In nucleotides, the CDR3 is TGTGCCAGCAGTGAAGGGACTAGGACAGATACGCAGTATTTT. Residues: CASSEGTRTDTQYF.

This chain uses TRBV5-5 with TRBJ2-5, with 9 bases fitting TRBD2. The trim removed 0 bases at V and 5 bases at J, leaving 5 bases unmatched. Germline CDR1 reads SGHKS; CDR2 reads YYEKEE (reference sequence). CDR3 size: 15 residues. The CDR3 loop reads CASSLGLAGVETQYF. In nucleotides, the CDR3 is TGTGCCAGCAGCTTGGGGTTAGCGGGAGTGGAGACCCAGTACTTC.

CDR3 sequence (DNA): TGTGCCACCAGCAGAGGGGGGGTGGGTTCACCCCTCCACTTT. This translates into CATSRGGVGSPLHF. The genes are TRBV15 and TRBJ1-6, with a possible D match to TRBD1 (5 bases). V lost 1 base to trimming and J lost 9 bases, with 10 bases between them. In germline, CDR1 is LNHNV, CDR2 YYDKDF (reference sequence). The CDR3 spans 14 residues.

On this clone itself: Different DNA sequences within this sample yield the same CDR3. The chain couples TRBV7-8 to TRBJ2-7, with 7 nucleotides matching TRBD2. In germline, CDR1 is SGHVS, CDR2 FQNEAQ. This CDR3 has 14 residues. J was trimmed by 2 bases and V by 5 bases; bases with no gene match: 6. The CDR3 protein is CASSPGGTTYEQYF. In DNA form, the CDR3 reads TGTGCCAGCAGCCCCGGGGGGACGACCTACGAGCAGTACTTC.